A selection of T cell receptor beta chains follows, all from one sample in a study of CXCR3-negative and CXCR3-positive naive CD8 T cells. TCRdb reprocessed the 5' RACE reads; each CDR3 protein has one entry and no DNA is given. The sample holds roughly 110,000 distinct CDR3 sequences. The sequenced sample was naive CXCR3+ CD8+ T cells from blood. These receptors were obtained from a human donor in good health. Some clones in this sample may be carry-over from other donors' samples. Each CDR3 is given with its conserved first and last residue.

v_gene	j_gene	CDR3aa
TRBV29-1	TRBJ2-7	CSVITGNNEQYF
TRBV12-3/TRBV12-4	TRBJ2-7	CASSFAPGPYEQYF
TRBV19	TRBJ2-7	CASSPRTAYEQYF
TRBV28	TRBJ2-7	CASRGTGGINQQYF
TRBV25-1	TRBJ1-5	CASSERLTDNQPQHF
TRBV2	TRBJ2-7	CASRLAGGSYVQYF
TRBV19	TRBJ2-1	CASSSREAYNEQFF
TRBV19	TRBJ1-1	CASNPSLNTEAFF
TRBV13	TRBJ2-1	CASSLPGGSIYNEQFF
TRBV28	TRBJ2-1	CASRFSLAGAFEQFF
TRBV6-5	TRBJ2-1	CASSYGTGESYNEQFF
TRBV4-2	TRBJ2-3	CASSFGGSSDTQYF
TRBV20-1	TRBJ2-2	CSARGDRESGELFF
TRBV5-6	TRBJ1-2	CASSPTTGISYGYTF
TRBV29-1	TRBJ2-3	CSVGGTDTQYF
TRBV9	TRBJ2-3	CASSANLLTQYF
TRBV15	TRBJ2-7	CATSRNFWAGEHDEQYF
TRBV4-1	TRBJ1-5	CASSHTGSNQPQHF
TRBV7-3	TRBJ2-1	CASSFGLAGDVNEQFF
TRBV6-4	TRBJ2-2	CASSDRDTGELFF
TRBV7-3	TRBJ2-1	CASSSGQGDPHF
TRBV7-3	TRBJ2-1	CASSSNSGGVNEQFF
TRBV15	TRBJ2-7	CATSTREGGGLKEQYF
TRBV5-1	TRBJ2-1	CASGRQGKYNEQFF
TRBV15	TRBJ2-7	CATSREGQGSEQYF
TRBV19	TRBJ2-5	CASRGGTGVETQYF
TRBV29-1	TRBJ2-5	CSVEGTSGAWETQYF
TRBV20-1	TRBJ2-3	CSARGTGPTDTQYF
TRBV28	TRBJ2-7	CASSYRGVLAYEQYF
TRBV5-1	TRBJ2-2	CASSSLQGANTGELFF
TRBV7-9	TRBJ1-5	CASSLNDQPQHF
TRBV12-3/TRBV12-4	TRBJ2-5	CASSLVPPETQYF
TRBV28	TRBJ1-5	CASSANRGSNQPQHF
TRBV11-2	TRBJ2-3	CASSLGREGDTQYF
TRBV7-9	TRBJ1-6	CASSSRTGASSYNSPLHF
TRBV3-1	TRBJ2-5	CASSPRTSGQETQYF
TRBV15	TRBJ2-7	CATSTGTSGGERYEQYF
TRBV20-1	TRBJ2-2	CSSHGKNTGELFF
TRBV5-1	TRBJ2-7	CASSFSHEQYF
TRBV9	TRBJ2-1	CASSETSGVEQFF
TRBV12-3/TRBV12-4	TRBJ2-7	CAISTDRVEYEQYF
TRBV7-6	TRBJ2-1	CASSLDLPQSSYNEQFF
TRBV4-3	TRBJ2-1	CASSQYYDEGAVYNEQFF
TRBV20-1	TRBJ1-1	CSARETGITEAFF
TRBV9	TRBJ2-1	CASSVGADTNEQFF
TRBV10-3	TRBJ2-7	CAISESGPSYEQYF
TRBV29-1	TRBJ2-1	CSVEFGREAYNEQFF
TRBV5-6	TRBJ2-3	CASSFGGSSTDTQYF
TRBV7-9	TRBJ2-4	CASSLFRGGAENIQYF